These T cell receptor beta chains were read from a single sample in a study of CD8+ T cells in alopecia areata. TCRdb's copy holds only in-frame clones and misses some; the assay was immunoSEQ multiplex PCR. The table lists tens of thousands of clones, just over 70% of them singletons. Sequenced here: CD8+ T cells sorted from blood, sampled between weeks 43 and 45, from a patient treated with tofacitinib. Receptors were obtained from a human donor with alopecia areata. The CDR3 runs from the conserved cysteine through the conserved F or W. The D gene is left open where the match is weak. For some rows the clone size is stated as once, few or many, or as a class when expanded; others skip it.

TRBV7-6	.	.	TRBJ2-5	CASSLWSSVEETQYF	TGTGCCAGCAGCTTATGGAGTTCAGTAGAAGAGACCCAGTACTTC
TRBV14	TRBD1	.	TRBJ1-1	CASSQNGQDHTEAFF	TGTGCCAGCAGCCAAAATGGACAGGACCACACTGAAGCTTTCTTT
TRBV19	.	few	TRBJ2-7	CASSTGDPTYEQYF	TGTGCCAGTAGTACAGGGGATCCTACCTACGAGCAGTACTTC
TRBV16	.	.	TRBJ2-5	CASTLTGKETQYF	TGTGCCAGCACGTTAACAGGAAAAGAGACCCAGTACTTC
TRBV27	.	.	TRBJ2-6	CASANSGANVLTF	TGTGCCAGCGCTAACTCTGGGGCCAACGTCCTGACTTTC
TRBV4-3	TRBD1	.	TRBJ1-1	CASSQDGTGKEAFF	TGCGCCAGCAGCCAAGATGGGACAGGGAAGGAAGCTTTCTTT
TRBV29-1	TRBD2	.	TRBJ2-1	CSVEGGLAGGYEQFF	TGCAGCGTTGAAGGAGGACTAGCGGGGGGCTATGAGCAGTTCTTC
TRBV6-5	TRBD1	.	TRBJ1-2	CASSYGTGGPSGYTF	TGTGCCAGCAGTTACGGGACAGGGGGCCCGTCTGGCTACACCTTC
TRBV11-2	.	.	TRBJ2-4	CASSSWELRGRNIQYF	TGTGCCAGCAGCTCCTGGGAACTGCGGGGAAGGAACATTCAGTACTTC
TRBV2	.	few	TRBJ1-5	CASMWDSGNQPQHF	TGTGCCAGCATGTGGGATAGTGGCAATCAGCCCCAGCATTTT
TRBV11-3	TRBD1	.	TRBJ1-1	CASSTRQGSSTEAFF	TGTGCCAGCAGCACCAGACAGGGTTCTAGTACTGAAGCTTTCTTT
TRBV30	.	.	TRBJ2-1	CAWSVTDEQFF	TGTGCCTGGAGTGTAACCGATGAGCAGTTCTTC
TRBV12-5	TRBD1	.	TRBJ2-5	CASGPGQGLETQYF	TGTGCTAGTGGCCCCGGACAGGGGTTAGAGACCCAGTACTTC
TRBV20-1	.	.	TRBJ2-7	CSASSGVEQYF	TGCAGTGCTAGTTCGGGGGTCGAGCAGTACTTC
TRBV10-3	.	.	TRBJ1-4	CAISDPSDEKLFF	TGTGCCATCAGTGACCCCTCCGATGAAAAACTGTTTTTT
TRBV27	.	.	TRBJ1-2	CASSLNGAWDGYTF	TGTGCCAGCAGTTTAAACGGGGCCTGGGATGGCTACACCTTC
TRBV7-9	TRBD2	.	TRBJ2-7	CASSYNSGTSNEQYF	TGTGCCAGCAGCTACAATTCCGGGACTAGCAACGAGCAGTACTTC
TRBV15	.	.	TRBJ1-6	CATSRGRQISYNSPLHF	TGTGCCACCAGCAGAGGTAGACAGATCTCCTATAATTCACCCCTCCACTTT
TRBV7-8	TRBD2	.	TRBJ2-7	CASSSTGGARDEQYF	TGTGCCAGCAGCTCCACCGGGGGGGCCCGGGACGAGCAGTACTTC
TRBV30	.	.	TRBJ1-4	CAWRARAEEKLFF	TGTGCCTGGAGGGCCAGGGCCGAGGAAAAACTGTTTTTT
TRBV14	.	.	TRBJ2-7	CASSQVSGLAIDEQYF	TGTGCCAGCAGCCAAGTATCAGGGCTGGCGATCGACGAGCAGTACTTC
TRBV7-8	.	.	TRBJ1-6	CASSLARAFFSPLHF	TGTGCCAGCAGCTTAGCCAGGGCTTTTTTTTCACCCCTCCACTTT
TRBV7-8	.	.	TRBJ1-5	CASSLGGTVQPQHF	TGTGCCAGCAGCTTAGGAGGGACGGTTCAGCCCCAGCATTTT
TRBV28	.	.	TRBJ2-7	CASSYRDTYYEQYF	TGTGCCAGCAGTTACCGGGACACCTACTACGAGCAGTACTTC
TRBV6-6	.	.	TRBJ1-4	CASSYSRPSTNEKLFF	TGTGCCAGCAGTTACTCCCGACCTTCAACTAATGAAAAACTGTTTTTT
TRBV11-2	.	.	TRBJ2-5	CASSLGSETQYF	TGTGCCAGCAGCTTAGGGTCGGAGACCCAGTACTTC
TRBV6-4	TRBD2	.	TRBJ2-3	CASSETSGGQDTQYF	TGTGCCAGCAGTGAGACTAGCGGGGGGCAAGATACGCAGTATTTT
TRBV4-3	.	few	TRBJ2-7	CASSQVFSSYEQYF	TGCGCCAGCAGCCAAGTGTTTAGCTCTTACGAGCAGTACTTC
TRBV5-1	.	.	TRBJ1-2	CASSLTVIYGYTF	TGCGCCAGCAGCTTGACAGTGATCTATGGCTACACCTTC
TRBV5-1	.	few	TRBJ2-1	CASSFADSYNEQFF	TGCGCCAGCAGCTTTGCGGATTCCTACAATGAGCAGTTCTTC
TRBV27	TRBD1	.	TRBJ1-2	CASSPLQGALANYGYTF	TGTGCCAGCAGTCCATTACAGGGGGCGTTAGCTAACTATGGCTACACCTTC
TRBV7-8	TRBD1	.	TRBJ2-1	CASSSYRGSYNEQFF	TGTGCCAGCAGCTCCTACAGGGGTTCCTACAATGAGCAGTTCTTC
TRBV5-1	TRBD2	.	TRBJ2-1	CASSDGGSSYNEQFF	TGCGCCAGCAGCGACGGGGGGAGCTCCTACAATGAGCAGTTCTTC
TRBV5-4	.	.	TRBJ2-7	CASSGGAGYEQYF	TGTGCCAGCAGCGGGGGGGCCGGCTACGAGCAGTACTTC
TRBV25-1	.	.	TRBJ2-7	CASSHDPYEQYF	TGTGCCAGCAGTCATGACCCATACGAGCAGTACTTC
TRBV5-6	.	few	TRBJ2-7	CASSPTERSYEQYF	TGTGCCAGCAGCCCGACGGAGCGATCCTACGAGCAGTACTTC
TRBV4-1	.	.	TRBJ2-7	CASSQLQGFSYEQYF	TGCGCCAGCAGCCAATTACAGGGTTTCTCCTACGAGCAGTACTTC
TRBV10-3	.	.	TRBJ2-3	CAITQQGSVGTDTQYF	TGTGCCATCACCCAACAAGGGAGCGTGGGGACAGATACGCAGTATTTT
TRBV13	TRBD2	few	TRBJ2-3	CASSLGGGSTDTQYF	TGTGCCAGCAGCCTCGGGGGGGGAAGCACAGATACGCAGTATTTT
TRBV29-1	.	few	TRBJ1-1	CSVEGQGYAEAFF	TGCAGCGTTGAAGGTCAGGGGTACGCTGAAGCTTTCTTT
TRBV13	.	.	TRBJ1-1	CASNLGGGTEAFF	TGTGCCAGCAACTTAGGCGGGGGAACTGAAGCTTTCTTT
TRBV4-3	.	.	TRBJ2-7	CASSQDTGQGYEQYF	TGCGCCAGCAGCCAAGATACGGGGCAGGGCTACGAGCAGTACTTC
TRBV6-1	.	.	TRBJ2-1	CASSARTDFNEQFF	TGTGCCAGCAGTGCAAGAACCGATTTCAATGAGCAGTTCTTC
TRBV6-5	TRBD2	.	TRBJ2-1	CAGSLTGGGSDEQFF	TGTGCCGGCAGTCTGACGGGGGGAGGATCTGATGAGCAGTTCTTC
TRBV7-6	.	.	TRBJ2-2	CASSYRGGRDTGELFF	TGTGCCAGCAGCTACCGAGGGGGGCGCGACACCGGGGAGCTGTTTTTT
TRBV27	.	few	TRBJ1-6	CASRQMTLNSPLHF	TGTGCCAGCAGACAAATGACACTTAATTCACCCCTCCACTTT
TRBV6-5	.	.	TRBJ2-7	CASSYSSGVVTYEQYF	TGTGCCAGCAGTTACTCGAGTGGGGTTGTCACCTACGAGCAGTACTTC
TRBV9	.	.	TRBJ1-1	CASSANQGLNTEAFF	TGTGCCAGCAGCGCCAACCAGGGGCTTAACACTGAAGCTTTCTTT
TRBV2	TRBD1	.	TRBJ1-6	CASSAGTGYNSPLHF	TGTGCCAGCAGCGCCGGGACAGGGTATAATTCACCCCTCCACTTT
TRBV29-1	.	.	TRBJ2-1	CSVDGLSYNEQFF	TGCAGCGTTGACGGACTCTCCTACAATGAGCAGTTCTTC
TRBV5-6	.	.	TRBJ2-5	CASSPYTGTEGQETQYF	TGTGCCAGCAGCCCCTACACCGGGACTGAGGGCCAAGAGACCCAGTACTTC
TRBV7-9	.	.	TRBJ1-2	CASSSQQGNYGYTF	TGTGCCAGCAGCTCTCAACAGGGAAACTATGGCTACACCTTC
TRBV29-1	.	.	TRBJ2-1	CSVESTRDNEQFF	TGCAGCGTCGAGTCTACTAGAGACAATGAGCAGTTCTTC
TRBV6-5	TRBD1	.	TRBJ1-2	CASSYSGTGGGYTF	TGTGCCAGCAGTTACTCAGGGACAGGGGGTGGCTACACCTTC
TRBV11-2	TRBD2	.	TRBJ2-7	CASSPLQRGGLRSYEQYF	TGTGCCAGCAGCCCCCTACAGAGGGGAGGGCTAAGATCCTACGAGCAGTACTTC